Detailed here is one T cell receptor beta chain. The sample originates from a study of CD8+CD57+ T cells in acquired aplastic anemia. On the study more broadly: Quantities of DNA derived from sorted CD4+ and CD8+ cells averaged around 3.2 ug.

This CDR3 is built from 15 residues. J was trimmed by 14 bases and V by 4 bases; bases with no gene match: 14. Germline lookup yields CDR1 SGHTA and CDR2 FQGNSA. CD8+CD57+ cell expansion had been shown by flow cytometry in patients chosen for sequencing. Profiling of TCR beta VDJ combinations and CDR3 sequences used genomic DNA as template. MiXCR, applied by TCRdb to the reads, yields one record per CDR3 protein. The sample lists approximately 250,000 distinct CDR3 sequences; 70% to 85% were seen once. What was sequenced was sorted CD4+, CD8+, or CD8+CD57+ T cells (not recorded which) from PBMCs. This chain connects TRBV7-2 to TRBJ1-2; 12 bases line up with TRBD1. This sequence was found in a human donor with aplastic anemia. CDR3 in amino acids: CASSSYRGTGGNSTF. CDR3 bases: TGTGCCAGCAGCTCATACCGGGGGACAGGGGGCAATAGTACCTTC.